The present TCR beta chain was sequenced within a study of blood T cell repertoires in COVID-19 (dated by TCRdb to about 2020). As for the study more broadly: The collaborator samples originated in the United States, Italy and Spain and spanned the acute and convalescent phases of COVID-19. Where available, HLA class I and class II types were obtained from metadata supplied by the sample provider rather than from assay-based typing. The repertoires were released in a freely available public database meant as a resource for research on the immune response to SARS-CoV-2. The samples were drawn from two sources: the first 160 participants of the ongoing ImmuneRACE study, and fewer than 1,500 subjects contributed by 6 global collaborators. A de-identified subject ID, COVID-19 status, age in years and sex were almost always included in the sample metadata. The material from the prospective study consisted of cDNA or gDNA derived from T cells, B-cell-depleted T cells, or PBMCs. Subjects who had been exposed to COVID-19, were actively infected with it, or had recovered from it provided the deeply sampled blood TCRbeta repertoires that made up the dataset.

TCRbeta CDR3 regions were amplified from genomic DNA using the immunoSEQ Assay, a bias-controlled multiplex PCR. Under the source paper's analysis protocol: The number of nucleated cells in each sample was estimated from the amplification of reference gene primers within the assay. To quantify the absolute abundance of each unique TCRbeta CDR3 rearrangement, sequence reads were collapsed and filtered. For each sample, productive Simpson clonality was calculated by taking the square root of Simpson's diversity index across productive rearrangements. Held by TCRdb, this immuneACCESS table contains in-frame sequences only and omits some clones. Under half of the omission traces to an unresolved V gene where checked; the cause of the rest is unknown. That table supplies the V and J calls and clone size; D and trimming were determined from the DNA. This sample holds about 380,000 clones; 80% to 90% were observed only once. The ten top clones hold around 1.3% of the sample.

Points the paper makes about the study in general: The amount of clinical and demographic metadata varied by source and participant and was provided uncurated.

Collaborating institutions collected whole blood in K2EDTA tubes following their own protocols. For TCRbeta analysis, collaborator samples were shipped as frozen whole blood, as isolated PBMCs, or as DNA extracted from either sample type. Trimming takes 6 bases from V and 2 bases from J, and the germline ends sit 10 bases apart. From the cysteine up to the phenylalanine, the CDR3 has a length of 13 residues. Only CDR3 DNA is held: 39 bases, read in frame from base 1. CDR1 and CDR2 are drawn from the germline V gene (reference sequence): LNHDA, SQIVND. Of note for this clone: Its antigen is not yet known. Base qualities are not provided; no much larger clone lies one nucleotide away.

Recombination connected TRBV19 to TRBJ1-1; the D segment cannot be called with confidence. This TCR was recovered from a man aged 35-49 years with acute or convalescent COVID-19. Sample: peripheral blood. The CDR3 protein: CASSQQFNTEAFF. The DNA reads as follows: TGTGCCAGTAGCCAACAGTTTAACACTGAAGCTTTCTTT.